The clone carrying this T cell receptor beta chain has just a few counts. Its antigen is not identified. The sample comes from a study of vaccination and CD4 T cells after COVID-19. Researchers used the Oncomine TCR Beta short-read assay to sequence DNA from cultured CD4+ T cells. One entry per CDR3 protein, called by TCRdb with MiXCR from the PCR reads. This table has approximately 4,900 distinct CDR3 sequences, around 43% appearing once. The CDR3 spans 14 residues. V lost 1 base and J 7 bases, leaving 9 bases between the germline ends. Germline V gene sequence: CDR1 SGHRS, CDR2 YFSETQ. Noted treatment: roughly 11-day PBMC culture with coronavirus spike peptide pools or control peptides (ViraFEST assay). Before the COVID-19 pandemic (2011-2018), CD4+ T cells were obtained from the unexposed donor.

The source of this sequence is a human donor in good health. The gene calls are TRBV5-1 and TRBJ1-6, with D uncertain. Sample: CD4+ T cells from blood, cultured in vitro. The CDR3 bases are TGCGCCAGCAGCTTGAGCGGCAGAAATTCACCCCTCCACTTT. Amino acid sequence: CASSLSGRNSPLHF.